This T cell receptor (beta chain) appears in the sequencing data of a study of spatial heterogeneity in lung cancer. Study details: The approximately 69 donors had untreated early-stage non-small cell lung cancer. The library had UMIs, and each TCR and UMI pair averaged more than ten raw reads.

The CDR3 consists of 13 residues. The V segment lost 6 bases and the J segment 7 bases; nucleotides outside the gene matches: 11. CDR1 is SQVTM, CDR2 ANQGSEA, per germline. TCRdb called the 5' RACE reads again in MiXCR, with one record for every CDR3 protein. The sample records around 41,000 distinct CDR3 sequences, 20% to 25% being singletons. The time point: blood at routine non-recurrence follow-up after resection. From tumor, nontumor lung or frozen PBMC, whole RNA was taken unsorted for sequencing. The sample holds many counts of this clonotype. This receptor was taken from a female donor with early-stage non-small cell lung cancer. The material was PBMCs, obtained at follow-up. V is TRBV29-1 and J is TRBJ2-7, with TRBD2 identical over 8 bases. The CDR3 protein is CSVVSGRQREQYF. In DNA form, the CDR3 reads TGCAGCGTCGTCAGCGGGAGACAGCGGGAGCAGTACTTC.